This passage covers 29 T cell receptor beta chains from one sample sequenced in a study of blood T cell repertoires in COVID-19. Generated by immunoSEQ multiplex PCR, the TCRdb table keeps only in-frame clones and is missing some. This sample has 100,000 to 150,000 clones, with nearly 90% found just once. Source material: peripheral blood. The receptors stem from a woman aged 55 to 70 with COVID-19, enrolled during active disease.

V and J are TRBV5-1 and TRBJ1-2; D not resolved. Germline V gives CDR1 SGHRS, CDR2 YFSETQ. This CDR3 is built from 14 residues. V lost 2 bases and J lost 3, with 11 bases in between. Written as DNA, the CDR3 is TGCGCCAGCAGCTTATCCCCAGGCGACTATGGCTACACCTTC. It encodes CASSLSPGDYGYTF.

This clone was observed a single time. The rearrangement joins TRBV2 to TRBJ2-2; possible D gene TRBD1, 5 bases. V was cut by 8 bases and J by 0 bases, with 13 bases left in between. Germline V lookup: CDR1 SNHLY, CDR2 FYNNEI. The CDR3 spans 15 residues. In DNA form, the CDR3 reads TGTGCCAGCGGCAGGGAAACGACGAACACCGGGGAGCTGTTTTTT. Its protein product is CASGRETTNTGELFF.

V gene TRBV24-1 combines with J gene TRBJ2-3; 8 bases map to TRBD1. With 4 bases clipped from V and 10 bases from J, the junction kept 6 bases outside the gene matches. CDR3 length equals 13 residues. Germline V lookup: CDR1 KGHDR, CDR2 SFDVKD. The DNA for the CDR3 is TGTGCCACCAGTGAAGCAGGACAGGGAGCGCAGTATTTT. This codes for CATSEAGQGAQYF.

The chain uses TRBV19 and TRBJ2-7; no clear D gene. The V gene's germline CDR1 is LNHDA and CDR2 SQIVND (reference sequence). This CDR3 has 17 residues. V lost 2 bases and J 0 bases, leaving 17 bases between the germline ends. The CDR3 loop reads CASSIKWSQRSSYEQYF. As DNA, the CDR3 is TGTGCCAGTAGTATAAAATGGTCTCAAAGGAGCTCCTACGAGCAGTACTTC.

This chain links TRBV9 with TRBJ1-2; 9 nucleotides match TRBD1. From germline, CDR1 is SGDLS and CDR2 YYNGEE. The CDR3 consists of 16 residues. Trimming took 4 bases from V and 7 from J; bases not matched to a gene: 14. DNA for the CDR3: TGTGCCAGCAGCACCGGAGTAAGGACAGGGGATTTTGGCTACACCTTC. This translates into CASSTGVRTGDFGYTF. Based on the CDR3 plus reference TRBV9 and TRBJ1-2, the full variable domain is DSGVTQTPKHLITATGQRVTLRCSPRSGDLSVYWYQQSLDQGLQFLIQYYNGEERAKGNILERFSAQQFPDLHSELNLSSLELGDSALYFCASSTGVRTGDFGYTFGSGTRLTVV.

This rearrangement joins TRBV19 to TRBJ1-1; TRBD1 agrees at 7 bases. The CDR3 is 14 amino acids. V was clipped by 3 bases and J by 6 bases; unmatched bases: 7. CDR1 is LNHDA and CDR2 is SQIVND in the germline V gene (reference sequence). The CDR3 DNA reads TGTGCCAGTAGTATTGGTTGGCAGGGGGCTGAAGCTTTCTTT. This codes for CASSIGWQGAEAFF.

V is TRBV19 and J is TRBJ1-1, with unresolved D. Germline values: CDR1 LNHDA, CDR2 SQIVND (reference sequence). Trimming pared 6 bases from V and 5 bases from J, leaving 16 bases between. The CDR3 has 14 residues. The CDR3 region is CASSPHPRGTEAFF. The CDR3 nucleotides are TGTGCCAGTAGCCCACACCCGAGAGGGACTGAAGCTTTCTTT.

This clone occurred once. The chain joins TRBV10-3 to TRBJ2-5, with D unresolved. Trimming left V 3 bases short and J 2 bases short, with 7 bases between. Germline V gene sequence: CDR1 ENHRY, CDR2 SYGVKD. The CDR3 loop spans 13 amino acids. This CDR3 reads CAISDRSQETQYF. The CDR3 nucleotides read TGTGCCATCAGTGACAGGTCGCAAGAGACCCAGTACTTC.

This clone was counted a few times. In DNA form, the CDR3 reads TGTGCCAGCACCCCGGCGGGTAGCGGGGGGGCCGATCTGTTCTTC. Amino acid sequence: CASTPAGSGGADLFF. The J gene is TRBJ2-1, the V gene TRBV2; TRBD2 matches 11 bases. The CDR3 is 15 residues long. V lost 7 bases and J lost 15; bases outside the gene matches: 17. From germline, CDR1 is SNHLY and CDR2 FYNNEI. Drawing the rest from reference TRBV2 and TRBJ2-1, the complete variable domain is EPEVTQTPSHQVTQMGQEVILRCVPISNHLYFYWYRQILGQKVEFLVSFYNNEISEKSEIFDDQFSVERPDGSNFTLKIRSTKLEDSAMYFCASTPAGSGGADLFFGPGTRLTVL.

This sequence joins TRBV11-1 and TRBJ2-3, with TRBD2 matching 12 bases. V was clipped by 3 bases and J by 1 base; unmatched bases: 2. This CDR3 spans 16 amino acids. The germline CDR1 and CDR2 sequences are SGHAT and FQDESV (reference sequence). CDR3 sequence reads: CASSFRTSGGTDTQYF. The CDR3 nucleotides are TGTGCCAGCAGCTTTAGGACTAGCGGGGGCACAGATACGCAGTATTTT.

This chain joins TRBV9 and TRBJ2-3; TRBD2 aligns across 11 bases. V was clipped by 0 bases and J by 0 bases; unmatched bases: 6. Germline V gene sequence: CDR1 SGDLS, CDR2 YYNGEE. The CDR3 totals 18 residues. CDR3 amino acids: CASSVGASGGSSTDTQYF. As DNA, the CDR3 is TGTGCCAGCAGCGTAGGGGCTAGCGGGGGGTCTAGCACAGATACGCAGTATTTT. Combining the CDR3 with reference TRBV9 and TRBJ2-3 gives the whole variable domain DSGVTQTPKHLITATGQRVTLRCSPRSGDLSVYWYQQSLDQGLQFLIQYYNGEERAKGNILERFSAQQFPDLHSELNLSSLELGDSALYFCASSVGASGGSSTDTQYFGPGTRLTVL.

This chain connects TRBV19 to TRBJ2-1; weak D call: TRBD1 (6 bases). Per germline, CDR1 LNHDA and CDR2 SQIVND (reference sequence). V lost 2 bases to trimming and J lost 0 bases, with 8 bases between them. This CDR3 region has 15 residues. CDR3 sequence (DNA): TGTGCCAGTAGTATACAAGGGGGCTCCTACAATGAGCAGTTCTTC. Protein product: CASSIQGGSYNEQFF.

There are a few counts of this clone. J is TRBJ1-1 and V is TRBV18, with 7 bases matching TRBD1. The CDR3 is made up of 14 amino acids. J gave up 4 bases and V 2 bases, and 4 bases lay outside the gene matches. The germline gives CDR1 KGHSH, CDR2 LQKENI. The chain's CDR3 is CASSPMTGTTEAFF. For the CDR3, the DNA is TGTGCCAGCTCACCAATGACAGGGACCACTGAAGCTTTCTTT.

This clone was recorded a few times. The chain couples TRBV5-5 to TRBJ1-6, with unresolved D. The V gene's germline CDR1 is SGHKS and CDR2 YYEKEE (reference sequence). V lost 2 bases and J 8 bases, leaving 20 bases between the germline ends. The CDR3 totals 17 residues. The CDR3 protein is CASSFGVPRFQYSPLHF. CDR3 nucleotide sequence: TGTGCCAGCAGCTTCGGAGTTCCTCGGTTCCAATATTCACCCCTCCACTTT.

This clone was counted only a few times. This chain connects TRBV7-6 to TRBJ1-1, with 9 bases lining up with TRBD1. With V trimmed by 5 bases and J by 6 bases, 13 bases remained unmatched. Germline CDR1 reads SGHVS; CDR2 reads FNYEAQ. The CDR3 sequence is 16 residues long. The CDR3 sequence: CASSISTGTGISEAFF. Here the CDR3 DNA reads TGTGCCAGCAGCATCTCAACCGGGACAGGGATATCTGAAGCTTTCTTT.

The chain carries TRBV5-1 and TRBJ1-2; TRBD1 matches 12 bases. CDR1 and CDR2 from the germline V gene are SGHRS and YFSETQ. The CDR3 has 16 residues. Trimming took 4 bases from V and 4 from J; bases not matched to a gene: 8. CDR3 loop: CASSPGQGARIYGYTF. The CDR3 nucleotides read TGCGCCAGCAGCCCGGGACAGGGGGCAAGGATCTATGGCTACACCTTC.

V is TRBV4-3 and J is TRBJ2-1; D is perhaps TRBD2 (5 bases). V lost 1 base to trimming and J lost 4 bases, with 14 bases between them. Per the germline V gene, CDR1 is LGHNA and CDR2 is YSLEER. The CDR3 sequence is 16 residues long. CDR3 in DNA: TGCGCCAGCAGCCAAGGCAGAGTAGCGATTTACAATGAGCAGTTCTTC. Amino acid sequence: CASSQGRVAIYNEQFF.

J is TRBJ1-2 and V is TRBV3-1 (or the pseudogene TRBV3-2), with 8 bases lining up with TRBD1. CDR3 length: 15 residues. The germline gives CDR1 LGHDT, CDR2 YNNKEL (reference sequence). Germline trimming cut 4 bases from V and 8 bases from J; bases unmatched to any gene: 12. This CDR3 is CASSRAPTGEEGYTF. CDR3 DNA: TGTGCCAGCAGCCGCGCGCCGACAGGGGAGGAAGGCTACACCTTC.

The J gene is TRBJ2-7, the V gene TRBV5-1; 15 nucleotides align to TRBD2. With 4 bases clipped from V and 4 bases from J, the junction kept 12 bases outside the gene matches. The length of the CDR3 is 18 residues. Germline V gene lookup returns CDR1 SGHRS and CDR2 YFSETQ. In nucleotides, the CDR3 is TGCGCCAGCAGCCCCGGACTAGCGGGGGGGCTGGAGGCTTACGAGCAGTACTTC. It is translated as CASSPGLAGGLEAYEQYF.

This sequence joins TRBV9 and TRBJ2-1; 7 positions agree with TRBD2. The trim removed 3 bases at V and 2 bases at J, leaving 11 bases unmatched. Germline assignment: CDR1 SGDLS and CDR2 YYNGEE. The CDR3 has 17 amino acids. The CDR3 is CASSAPYGTITYNEQFF. The CDR3 nucleotides read TGTGCCAGCAGCGCCCCCTACGGGACTATCACCTACAATGAGCAGTTCTTC.

The V call is TRBV9, the J call TRBJ2-5, with D perhaps matching TRBD2 (7 bases). Per germline, CDR1 SGDLS and CDR2 YYNGEE. This CDR3 has 14 residues. Trimming took off 0 bases at V and 4 bases at J, with 10 bases between the two ends. CDR3 bases: TGTGCCAGCAGCGTAGTGGCGGGGGCAGAGACCCAGTACTTC. This gives the protein CASSVVAGAETQYF.

This sequence joins TRBV20-1 and TRBJ2-5; D remains ambiguous. Germline CDR1 DFQATT, CDR2 SNEGSKA (reference sequence). This CDR3 region has 10 residues. The ends were cut back, 3 bases at V and 5 bases at J, with 4 bases in the middle. DNA for the CDR3: TGCAGTGCTAGCATGGAGACCCAGTACTTC. This codes for CSASMETQYF.

The chain employs TRBV7-3 and TRBJ2-6; 7 nucleotides agree with TRBD1. This CDR3 contains 15 residues. From germline, CDR1 is SGHTA and CDR2 FQGTGA. Losses at the gene ends were 4 bases for V and 1 base for J; bases not matched to a gene: 1. CDR3: CASSSTGSGANVLTF. CDR3 DNA sequence: TGTGCCAGCAGCTCGACAGGGTCTGGGGCCAACGTCCTGACTTTC. The complete variable domain, with remaining parts taken from reference TRBV7-3 and TRBJ2-6, reads GAGVSQTPSNKVTEKGKYVELRCDPISGHTALYWYRQSLGQGPEFLIYFQGTGAADDSGLPNDRFFAVRPEGSVSTLKIQRTERGDSAVYLCASSSTGSGANVLTFGAGSRLTVL.

The CDR3 here is CASSSRGGGPYNEQFF. Here the CDR3 DNA reads TGTGCCAGCAGCTCCCGCGGCGGGGGGCCCTACAATGAGCAGTTCTTC. The rearrangement links TRBV13 to TRBJ2-1; 8 positions match TRBD2. With 4 bases clipped from V and 2 bases from J, the junction kept 7 bases outside the gene matches. The CDR3 covers 16 residues. From germline, CDR1 is PRHDT and CDR2 FYEKMQ (reference sequence).

The chain has TRBV7-9 and TRBJ2-7; D gene uncertain. Trimming removed 4 bases at V and 0 bases at J, with 4 bases between. This CDR3 is 12 amino acids long. Germline V gene sequence: CDR1 SEHNR, CDR2 FQNEAQ (reference sequence). The CDR3 DNA reads as TGTGCCAGCAGCTCCAACTCCTACGAGCAGTACTTC. Its protein is CASSSNSYEQYF.

Only one count was recorded for this clone. The V call is TRBV6-6, the J call TRBJ2-5, with 8 positions matching TRBD2. Germline lookup yields CDR1 MNHNY and CDR2 SVGAGI (reference sequence). Unmatched junction bases numbered 4, after V lost 1 base and J lost 0 bases. This CDR3 comprises 16 residues. CDR3 nucleotide sequence: TGTGCCAGCAGTTACTTGCGGGGGGCGTACCAAGAGACCCAGTACTTC. Protein sequence: CASSYLRGAYQETQYF.

The chain couples TRBV7-2 to TRBJ1-1; D is unresolved. The CDR3 extends over 15 amino acids. V was pared by 0 bases and J by 5 bases, with 13 bases between. CDR1 and CDR2 (germline): SGHTA, FQGNSA. The CDR3 protein is CASSLAWAVGTEAFF. CDR3 coding DNA: TGTGCCAGCAGCTTAGCGTGGGCCGTTGGGACTGAAGCTTTCTTT.

This clone was observed a few times. The J gene is TRBJ2-7, the V gene TRBV5-1; 8 bases fit TRBD1. This CDR3 comprises 14 residues. Germline assignment: CDR1 SGHRS and CDR2 YFSETQ. The ends lost 4 bases at V and 6 bases at J; junction bases unmatched: 9. CDR3 coding DNA: TGCGCCAGCAGCCTCCAGGGGGCAGACCTCGAGCAGTACTTC. Protein: CASSLQGADLEQYF.

The chain joins TRBV7-3 to TRBJ2-3, with D perhaps matching TRBD2 (5 bases). Germline CDR1 SGHTA, CDR2 FQGTGA. The CDR3 covers 15 residues. V shed 5 bases and J shed 1 base, with 13 bases lying between them. The CDR3 bases are TGTGCCAGCAGCCCTATCTCGAGGGGCACAGATACGCAGTATTTT. It yields the protein CASSPISRGTDTQYF.